This T cell receptor (beta chain) appears in the sequencing data of a study of T cell clonotyping in hematopoietic cell transplantation (dated by TCRdb to about 2021). The study in broad terms: Recipient samples taken before transplant were obtained following cytoreduction. A total of 135 blood samples were collected in the study from about 40 consecutive transplant recipients and their related donors. Patient recruitment ran from 2015 to early 2017, and follow-up continued until September 2020 or death. Paper-wide results and their limitations: Donor and pretransplant recipient Inverse Simpson Index values predicted broader posttransplant TCR repertoire diversity. Only a small fraction of recipient repertoires overlapped donor repertoires, with over 97% appearing de novo at the given depth. The sample size was limited, and because cells were not sorted, the contributions of CD4 and CD8 repertoires could not be separated. After transplant, TCR diversity in recipients dropped, and pathologically expanded clonotypes climbed progressively between day 30 and day 180.

The CDR3 covers 14 residues, taking in both the cysteine and the phenylalanine. Only the CDR3 portion is preserved as DNA: 42 bases, with reading frame beginning at the first base. Ends trimmed: V by 3 bases, J by 9 bases; bases unmatched to a gene: 9. According to the germline V gene, CDR1 reads MDHEN and CDR2 reads SYDVKM. With the immunoSEQ assay, which is a bias-controlled multiplex PCR relying on V- and J-specific primers, TCR beta CDR3 regions were amplified from genomic DNA. A second PCR step added a proprietary barcode and Illumina adapter sequences to the CDR3 amplicons. An Illumina MiSeq instrument was used to sequence the CDR3 libraries. Per the authors' processing: Export and quality control were done with immunoSEQ Analyzer 3.0, while downstream analyses used R Bioconductor and Immunarch. Only productive rearrangements in the normalized downsampled data set went into calculating the repertoire metrics. Pathologically expanded clonotypes were defined as those larger than 5 templates in the normalized cohort. Repertoire diversity was measured with the Inverse Simpson Index. To capture all clonotypes, CMV-specificity analyses were performed on the non-normalized data set. As stored in TCRdb, this immuneACCESS dataset retains in-frame rearrangements with V and J assigned. A fraction of the clones does not appear; measured against another copy, unresolved V genes explain less than half of the discrepancy, and the remainder lacks a known reason. The DNA gave D and trimming, while V, J and clone size come from that table. This sample comprises about 47,000 clones, roughly 80% of them detected only once. 5.3% of the sample is in the top ten clones.

According to the study, the label for this sample's time point signals: recipient sample about 28 days before transplant, after cytoreduction. Blood from recipients was drawn about 28 days before transplant and again at days 30, 100 and 180 after transplant. Using Nuclei Lysis Solution, genomic DNA was extracted from unfractionated peripheral blood mononuclear cells that were either fresh or cryopreserved. Concerning this clone: Its recognized antigen is unknown. The record has no base qualities; no much larger clone is one base away.

This TCR was recovered from a man between 60 and 75 years old with myelodysplastic syndrome. Some clones in this sample may be carry-over from other donors' samples. The sequencing here drew on peripheral blood mononuclear cells, taken before stem cell transplant. The rearranged chain carries TRBV28 and TRBJ1-2, and 8 bases in between align with TRBD1. The sequence in DNA is TGTGCCAGCAGTTTTCTCGGGACAGGAGGGAGCTACACCTTC. The resulting protein is CASSFLGTGGSYTF.